This is a list of T cell receptor beta chains from one sample in a study of technical replicates of blood from a few donors. The protocol was immunoSEQ multiplex PCR, while the TCRdb copy is restricted to in-frame clones and leaves out a portion. The sample records about 76,000 clones, 94% being singletons. Material: T cells isolated from PBMCs. All receptors derive from a human donor in good health. Each CDR3 is given with its conserved first and last residue. Each record gives: CDR3 DNA, CDR3 protein, D gene, V gene, J gene, clone size. A D gene is named only where the DNA matches it firmly. Clone size appears in some rows only: once, few, many, or a class for an expanded clone.

DNA: TGTGCCAGCAGTGAATCACGGCGGAACTATGGCTACACCTTC; CDR3: CASSESRRNYGYTF; D: NA; V: TRBV2; J: TRBJ1-2; size: NA
DNA: TGTGCCATCAGTGAGGCCGGGACTAGCGGTCGCAATGAGCAGTTCTTC; CDR3: CAISEAGTSGRNEQFF; D: TRBD2; V: TRBV10-3; J: TRBJ2-1; size: NA
DNA: TGCGCCAGCAGCCAAGATTCCGCGGGAAGGCACAATGAGCAGTTCTTC; CDR3: CASSQDSAGRHNEQFF; D: NA; V: TRBV4-1; J: TRBJ2-1; size: NA
DNA: TGTGCCAGCAGTGTTTTGGTAGGGGCTTGGAGAACAGATACGCAGTATTTT; CDR3: CASSVLVGAWRTDTQYF; D: NA; V: TRBV2; J: TRBJ2-3; size: NA
DNA: TGTGCCAGCAGCAAGTCCGGACGCAGCGGGAGCCCCGGGGAGCTGTTTTTT; CDR3: CASSKSGRSGSPGELFF; D: TRBD2; V: TRBV28; J: TRBJ2-2; size: NA
DNA: TGTGCCAGCAGCGTAGCTCCCGGTGGCTACACCTTC; CDR3: CASSVAPGGYTF; D: NA; V: TRBV9; J: TRBJ1-2; size: NA
DNA: TGTGCCAGCAGCCCCTTGGACAGGGTTTCTTCCGGGGAGCTGTTTTTT; CDR3: CASSPLDRVSSGELFF; D: TRBD1; V: TRBV7-2; J: TRBJ2-2; size: NA
DNA: TGTGCCAGCAGTTTGGGGACAGGGGGAACCTATGGCTACACCTTC; CDR3: CASSLGTGGTYGYTF; D: TRBD1; V: TRBV27; J: TRBJ1-2; size: NA
DNA: TGTGCCAGCAGCCCCGGGACAGGGGAATCCTACAATGAGCAGTTCTTC; CDR3: CASSPGTGESYNEQFF; D: TRBD1; V: TRBV6-4; J: TRBJ2-1; size: NA
DNA: TGTGCCTGGAGTCTTGGGTTACAGGATGGCTACACCTTC; CDR3: CAWSLGLQDGYTF; D: NA; V: TRBV30; J: TRBJ1-2; size: NA
DNA: TGTGCCAGCTCACCCCAGAAAGATACGCAGTATTTT; CDR3: CASSPQKDTQYF; D: NA; V: TRBV18; J: TRBJ2-3; size: NA
DNA: TGTGCCAGCCAGGCGGGGGTTACTACAGAGCAGTACTTC; CDR3: CASQAGVTTEQYF; D: TRBD2; V: TRBV27; J: TRBJ2-7; size: NA
DNA: TGTGCCAGCAGTCCGACAGGGTTCGCAGATACGCAGTATTTT; CDR3: CASSPTGFADTQYF; D: TRBD1; V: TRBV2; J: TRBJ2-3; size: NA
DNA: TGTGCCACCCTCGGGGGACAGGAGATACAGGAGACCCAGTACTTC; CDR3: CATLGGQEIQETQYF; D: TRBD1; V: TRBV10-3; J: TRBJ2-5; size: NA
DNA: TGTGCCAGCAGCCCCGGGACTAGCGGGAGAGCGGGGGAGCTGTTTTTT; CDR3: CASSPGTSGRAGELFF; D: TRBD2; V: TRBV9; J: TRBJ2-2; size: NA
DNA: TGTGCCAGCAGTTACCTGACAGGGCGTAATTCACCCCTCCACTTT; CDR3: CASSYLTGRNSPLHF; D: TRBD1; V: TRBV6-5; J: TRBJ1-6; size: once
DNA: TGCGCCAGCAGCCAAGATCCTTGGGGGAGGGACAACTATGGCTACACCTTC; CDR3: CASSQDPWGRDNYGYTF; D: NA; V: TRBV4-1; J: TRBJ1-2; size: NA
DNA: TGTGCCAGCAGTGAAGCGGAGACTAGCGGCAATGAGCAGTTCTTC; CDR3: CASSEAETSGNEQFF; D: TRBD2; V: TRBV2; J: TRBJ2-1; size: NA
DNA: TGTGCCAGCAGCTTGCAAGGGGGCACTGAAGCTTTCTTT; CDR3: CASSLQGGTEAFF; D: NA; V: TRBV7-9; J: TRBJ1-1; size: NA
DNA: TGCAGCGTTGGGGGACAGATAGAGACCCAGTACTTC; CDR3: CSVGGQIETQYF; D: TRBD1; V: TRBV29-1; J: TRBJ2-5; size: NA
DNA: TGTGCCAGCAGCTTTGGGGGGGCCAGCTCCTACAATGAGCAGTTCTTC; CDR3: CASSFGGASSYNEQFF; D: NA; V: TRBV13; J: TRBJ2-1; size: NA
DNA: TGTGCCAGCAACTGGGCGGGGGTGGCTCACAATGAGCAGTTCTTC; CDR3: CASNWAGVAHNEQFF; D: TRBD2; V: TRBV7-2; J: TRBJ2-1; size: NA
DNA: TGTGCTTCCAGGGCACAGGCTGTGGAAAAACTGTTTTTT; CDR3: CASRAQAVEKLFF; D: NA; V: TRBV6-6; J: TRBJ1-4; size: NA
DNA: TGTGCCAGCCGGGACTCCCTTAATGAGCAGTTCTTC; CDR3: CASRDSLNEQFF; D: NA; V: TRBV6-5; J: TRBJ2-1; size: NA
DNA: TGTGCCATCAGGCCCGACGGGACAGCAAACACTGAAGCTTTCTTT; CDR3: CAIRPDGTANTEAFF; D: TRBD1; V: TRBV10-3; J: TRBJ1-1; size: NA
DNA: TGTGCCAGCTCACCGCAGGGCCTCTTCTATGGCTACACCTTC; CDR3: CASSPQGLFYGYTF; D: NA; V: TRBV18; J: TRBJ1-2; size: NA
DNA: TGTGCCAGCAGCTCAACCCTTGAGACAGGGTACCCCTACGAGCAGTACTTC; CDR3: CASSSTLETGYPYEQYF; D: TRBD1; V: TRBV7-9; J: TRBJ2-7; size: NA
DNA: TGTGCCAGCAGTTTAAGAGGGGGCGAGAGCAATGGCTACACCTTC; CDR3: CASSLRGGESNGYTF; D: TRBD1; V: TRBV27; J: TRBJ1-2; size: NA
DNA: TGTGCCAGCAGTGAACCGGGACAGGGTGCCGAGCAGTACTTC; CDR3: CASSEPGQGAEQYF; D: TRBD1; V: TRBV25-1; J: TRBJ2-7; size: NA
DNA: TGCAGCGTTGATTATCCCCCGGGGTCCGCTAACTATGGCTACACCTTC; CDR3: CSVDYPPGSANYGYTF; D: NA; V: TRBV29-1; J: TRBJ1-2; size: NA
DNA: TGTGCCAGCACCAAACGGACACTCACTTACGAGCAGTACTTC; CDR3: CASTKRTLTYEQYF; D: NA; V: TRBV28; J: TRBJ2-7; size: NA
DNA: TGTGCCAGCAGTGGGGTCGGGATTGGCACAGATACGCAGTATTTT; CDR3: CASSGVGIGTDTQYF; D: NA; V: TRBV9; J: TRBJ2-3; size: NA
DNA: TGTGCCAGCAGTACCCCCGGGACAGGGTACTCCTACGAGCAGTACTTC; CDR3: CASSTPGTGYSYEQYF; D: TRBD1; V: TRBV2; J: TRBJ2-7; size: NA
DNA: TGTGCCAGCAGCTTAGAAAGCGGGAGAGGGACTTACGAGCAGTACTTC; CDR3: CASSLESGRGTYEQYF; D: TRBD2; V: TRBV11-3; J: TRBJ2-7; size: NA
DNA: TGTGCCAGCAGTTCTGTTTTAGCGGAGTTCTTC; CDR3: CASSSVLAEFF; D: NA; V: TRBV27; J: TRBJ2-1; size: NA
DNA: TGTGCCAGCAGCTTGCAGGTGTCTGGTGAAGCTTTCTTT; CDR3: CASSLQVSGEAFF; D: NA; V: TRBV7-3; J: TRBJ1-1; size: NA
DNA: TGTGCCAGCAGCTTAAATGGACACTCTAGGAGCACTGAAGCTTTCTTT; CDR3: CASSLNGHSRSTEAFF; D: NA; V: TRBV7-9; J: TRBJ1-1; size: NA
DNA: TGTGCCTGGAGTGTAGGTGGGCAAAATCAGCCCCAGCATTTT; CDR3: CAWSVGGQNQPQHF; D: NA; V: TRBV30; J: TRBJ1-5; size: few
DNA: TGTGCCAGCAGTGAAGTGAGAAGTAGCAATCAGCCCCAGCATTTT; CDR3: CASSEVRSSNQPQHF; D: NA; V: TRBV2; J: TRBJ1-5; size: NA
DNA: TGTGCCAGTAGTAGGGGGACAGGGGGCGACTATGGCTACACCTTC; CDR3: CASSRGTGGDYGYTF; D: TRBD1; V: TRBV19; J: TRBJ1-2; size: once
DNA: TGCGCCAGCAGCCAAATAACAGATACAGATACGCAGTATTTT; CDR3: CASSQITDTDTQYF; D: NA; V: TRBV4-1; J: TRBJ2-3; size: NA
DNA: TGTGCCAGCAGTGACCGACAGGAAGTTGGCTACACCTTC; CDR3: CASSDRQEVGYTF; D: NA; V: TRBV2; J: TRBJ1-2; size: NA
DNA: TGTGCCAGCAGTTTACCGAGGCCCCTCAACAATGAGCAGTTCTTC; CDR3: CASSLPRPLNNEQFF; D: NA; V: TRBV28; J: TRBJ2-1; size: NA
DNA: TGCGCCAGCAGTCGACAGGCATCCCAAGAGACCCAGTACTTC; CDR3: CASSRQASQETQYF; D: NA; V: TRBV5-1; J: TRBJ2-5; size: NA
DNA: TGTGCCAGCAGTTTCTTAGGACAGAAAGGCAATGAGCAGTTCTTC; CDR3: CASSFLGQKGNEQFF; D: NA; V: TRBV28; J: TRBJ2-1; size: NA
DNA: TGTGCCAGCAGGTCCGGACTAGCGGGAGTAGTGGATACGCAGTATTTT; CDR3: CASRSGLAGVVDTQYF; D: TRBD2; V: TRBV6-6; J: TRBJ2-3; size: NA
DNA: TGTGCCAGCAGCCGCGGACAGGGTTTCTCCTACGAGCAGTACTTC; CDR3: CASSRGQGFSYEQYF; D: TRBD1; V: TRBV5-4; J: TRBJ2-7; size: NA